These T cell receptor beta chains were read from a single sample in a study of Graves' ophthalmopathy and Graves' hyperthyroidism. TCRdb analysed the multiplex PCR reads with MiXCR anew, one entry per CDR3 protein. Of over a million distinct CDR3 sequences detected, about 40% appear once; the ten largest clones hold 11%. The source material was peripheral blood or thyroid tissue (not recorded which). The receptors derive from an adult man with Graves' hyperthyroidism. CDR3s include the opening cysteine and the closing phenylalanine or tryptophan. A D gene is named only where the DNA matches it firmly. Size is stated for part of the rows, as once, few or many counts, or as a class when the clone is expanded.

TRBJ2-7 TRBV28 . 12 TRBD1 TGTGCCAGCAGTTTATCCTACCGGGACAGGACATTC CASSLSYRDRTF
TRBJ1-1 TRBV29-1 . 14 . TGCAGCGTTAGAGTAGCGGGAGGGTCCACTGAAGCTTTCTTT CSVRVAGGSTEAFF
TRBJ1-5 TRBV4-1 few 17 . TGCGCCAGCAGCCAAGATCCCCCGGGCGCGGGCAATCAGCCCCAGCATTTT CASSQDPPGAGNQPQHF
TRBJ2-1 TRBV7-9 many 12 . TGTGCCAGCACCAAAAGCAGGAATGAGCAGTTCTTC CASTKSRNEQFF
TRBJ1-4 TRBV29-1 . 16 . TGCAGCGTTGAAGGCAGGCCCGGGGGAGGAAATGAAAAACTGTTTTTT CSVEGRPGGGNEKLFF
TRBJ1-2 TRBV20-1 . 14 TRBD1 TGCAGTGCCCCGGACAGGGGGCTTGCCTATGGCTACACCTTC CSAPDRGLAYGYTF
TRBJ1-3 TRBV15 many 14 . TGTGCCACCAGCAGAACAGGCTCTGGAAACACCATATATTTT CATSRTGSGNTIYF
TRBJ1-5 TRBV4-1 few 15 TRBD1 TGCGCCAGCAGCCAAGAGGACAGGATATATCAGCCCCAGCATTTT CASSQEDRIYQPQHF
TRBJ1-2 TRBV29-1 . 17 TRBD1 TGCAGCGTCCAAACCGCACAGGGGGCCCCAGGACTAGGAGGCTACACCTTC CSVQTAQGAPGLGGYTF
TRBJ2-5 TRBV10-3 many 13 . TGTGCCATCAGCGGGGGGCCCCAAGAGACCCAGTACTTC CAISGGPQETQYF
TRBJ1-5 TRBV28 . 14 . TGTGCCAGCGAACCCACAGGCATAGGTCAGCCCCAGCATTTT CASEPTGIGQPQHF
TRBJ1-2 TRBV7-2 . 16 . TGTGCCAGCAGCTTCAGGACGGACTCCCGGGGCAATGGCTACACCTTC CASSFRTDSRGNGYTF
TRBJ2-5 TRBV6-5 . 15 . TGTGCCAGCAGTCCAAAAGGGGGTTTGTCAGAGACCCAGTACTTC CASSPKGGLSETQYF
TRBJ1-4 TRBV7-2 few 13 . TGTGCCAGCAGCTTTGGGGGCAGCGAAAAACTGTTTTTT CASSFGGSEKLFF
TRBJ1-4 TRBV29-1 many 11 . . CSVEVGQGILF
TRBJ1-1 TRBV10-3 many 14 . TGTGCCATCACCGGTAAGGGGATTAACACTGAAGCTTTCTTT CAITGKGINTEAFF
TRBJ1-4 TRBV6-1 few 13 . TGTGCCAGCAGTGATCGGGGGCGTAAAAAACTGTTTTTT CASSDRGRKKLFF
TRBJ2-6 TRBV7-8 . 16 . TGTGCCAGCCTGGCAGGGCGGAACACCGGGGCCAACGTCCTGACTTTC CASLAGRNTGANVLTF
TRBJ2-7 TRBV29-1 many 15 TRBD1 TGCAGCGTTGACGGACAGGGCGAGTTGGAGTACGAGCAGTACTTC CSVDGQGELEYEQYF
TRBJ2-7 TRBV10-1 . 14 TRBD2 TGCGCCAGCGGCTGCAGGGGGACTAGCCGCGAGCAGTACTTC CASGCRGTSREQYF
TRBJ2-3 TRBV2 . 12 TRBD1 TGTGCCAGCAGGACAGGGGTAGATACGCAGTATTTT CASRTGVDTQYF
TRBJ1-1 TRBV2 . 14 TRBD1 TGTGCCAGCAATGGACAGGGGGTTCAAACTGAAGCTTTCTTT CASNGQGVQTEAFF
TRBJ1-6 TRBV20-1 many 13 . TGCAGTGCGCTGGCCCCTTTTCCCTCACCCCTCCACTTT CSALAPFPSPLHF